A selection of T cell receptor beta chains follows, all from one sample in a study of shared T cell receptors in the human thymus. This table comes from immunoSEQ multiplex PCR, and its TCRdb copy is limited to in-frame clones, with some not included. The profile covers about 610,000 clones, with roughly 88% appearing a single time and over 0.008% taken by the ten largest. The same specimen was also included in a second study, on human thymus T cells.

Sequenced input: thymocytes. These receptors came from a boy under two years old with a congenital heart defect. Both conserved end residues are part of each CDR3. Each record gives: J gene, D gene, clone size, V gene, CDR3 DNA, CDR3 protein. The D gene is left open where the match is weak. Size is omitted from some rows. Given values are once, few, many or a class for expanded clones.

>TRBJ1-3|TRBD1|few|TRBV4-3
TGCGCCAGCAGCCAAGACGTCGGGACAGACCGAAACACCATATATTTT
CASSQDVGTDRNTIYF
>TRBJ1-2|-|few|TRBV5-1
TGCGCCAGCAGCTTGGGGCAGAAATACACCTTC
CASSLGQKYTF
>TRBJ2-7|-|-|TRBV7-2
TGTGCCAGCAGCTTATTGACCCGCGGGGCTTACGAGCAGTACTTC
CASSLLTRGAYEQYF
>TRBJ2-7|-|-|TRBV21-1
TGTGCCAGCAGCAAAGCTGAAGGAGTCTCGCAGTACTTC
CASSKAEGVSQYF
>TRBJ2-7|-|-|TRBV5-8
TGTGCCAGCAGCTTTTTGCGGGGGCTCGCCTACGAGCAGTACTTC
CASSFLRGLAYEQYF
>TRBJ2-1|-|-|TRBV6-1
TGTGCCAGCAGCGATCCCGGACTTTACAATGAGCAGTTCTTC
CASSDPGLYNEQFF
>TRBJ2-7|TRBD1|-|TRBV7-8
TGTGCCAGCAGCTCTTCCGGGACAGGGACCTACGAGCAGTACTTC
CASSSSGTGTYEQYF
>TRBJ2-7|TRBD2|-|TRBV5-1
TGCGCCAGCAGCTTGGTAAGCCTATCCCTTGGACTAGCGGGTGCCTACGAGCAGTACTTC
CASSLVSLSLGLAGAYEQYF
>TRBJ2-7|-|-|TRBV7-2
TGTGCCAGCAGCTTGGGGGGTCCCTCCGAGCAGTACTTC
CASSLGGPSEQYF
>TRBJ1-3|-|-|TRBV5-4
TGTGCCAGCAGTCAAAGATGGGACGGGAGCTCTGGAAACACCATATATTTT
CASSQRWDGSSGNTIYF
>TRBJ2-6|TRBD1|once|TRBV28
TGTGCCAGCAGTTCCCAGGGGGCGCCGGGGGCCAACGTCCTGACTTTC
CASSSQGAPGANVLTF
>TRBJ1-2|TRBD1|-|TRBV28
TGTGCCAGCAGTTTAACGGGACAGGGGGTGAAAGGCTACACCTTC
CASSLTGQGVKGYTF
>TRBJ2-2|TRBD2|-|TRBV4-2
TGTGCCAGCAGCCAATCCATAAGGGGTCTAGCGGGAGGATTAGACGGGGAGCTGTTTTTT
CASSQSIRGLAGGLDGELFF
>TRBJ2-1|TRBD2|-|TRBV7-2
TGTGCCAGCAGCCTGAAACATTTAGCGGGAGGCAGATACAATGAGCAGTTCTTC
CASSLKHLAGGRYNEQFF
>TRBJ2-7|TRBD2|-|TRBV2
TGTGCCAGCAGTCCCCGACTAGCGGATACCTACGAGCAGTACTTC
CASSPRLADTYEQYF
>TRBJ2-4|TRBD2|-|TRBV7-2
TGTGCCAGCAGCTTACTAGCGGGGGAACTCCTAGCCAAAAACATTCAGTACTTC
CASSLLAGELLAKNIQYF
>TRBJ2-7|-|-|TRBV11-2
TGTGCCAGCAGCCACCAAGACGGTAGCGTAACCTACGAGCAGTACTTC
CASSHQDGSVTYEQYF
>TRBJ2-3|TRBD2|-|TRBV7-2
TGTGCCAGCAGCTTAGTCGTCCGGGAGGGCCCAGATACGCAGTATTTT
CASSLVVREGPDTQYF
>TRBJ2-5|-|-|TRBV9
TGTGCCAGCAGCGTAGGTAAGGGAGGAGAGACCCAGTACTTC
CASSVGKGGETQYF
>TRBJ2-7|-|once|TRBV10-1
TGCGCCAGCAGTGAGTCCCATGAGGGCTTGGAAGAGCAGTACTTC
CASSESHEGLEEQYF
>TRBJ2-1|-|-|TRBV4-2
TGTGCCAGCAGCCAAGATTTATTAGGGGTAAGCTCCTACAATGAGCAGTTCTTC
CASSQDLLGVSSYNEQFF
>TRBJ2-5|-|-|TRBV6-1
TGTGCCAGCAGTGGGGCGAAGGGGCCAAGGGAGACCCAGTACTTC
CASSGAKGPRETQYF
>TRBJ1-5|-|-|TRBV6-1
TGTGCCAGCAGTGAATCGGCACTACCACCAAATCAGCCCCAGCATTTT
CASSESALPPNQPQHF
>TRBJ1-5|-|-|TRBV27
TGTGCCAGCAGTGCTTTGAGGCCCCCCCGGGCCCAGCATTTT
CASSALRPPRAQHF
>TRBJ2-5|-|-|TRBV4-1
TGCGCCAGCAGCCAAGATGGAGCGGGTCTCCAGTACTTC
CASSQDGAGLQYF
>TRBJ2-1|TRBD1|-|TRBV5-4
TGTGCCAGCAGCCTAGACAGGGGATCATACAATGAGCAGTTCTTC
CASSLDRGSYNEQFF
>TRBJ2-3|-|-|TRBV29-1
TGCAGCGTAGCCCCCCTCATTGCAGGGCACACAGATACGCAGTATTTT
CSVAPLIAGHTDTQYF
>TRBJ2-2|-|-|TRBV27
TGTGCCAGCAGTTCGTTCGGTAGGGGGATCACCGGGGAGCTGTTTTTT
CASSSFGRGITGELFF
>TRBJ1-1|-|-|TRBV9
TGTGCCAGCAGCGGGACCGGGACTGATGGTCCAATTGCTGAAGCTTTCTTT
CASSGTGTDGPIAEAFF
>TRBJ2-2|TRBD2|-|TRBV4-2
TGTGCCAGCAGAAAAGGTAGCGGGGGGAACACCGGGGAGCTGTTTTTT
CASRKGSGGNTGELFF
>TRBJ2-2|-|once|TRBV9
TGTGCCAGCAGCGGACCTACTAGCCCCGGGGAGCTGTTTTTT
CASSGPTSPGELFF
>TRBJ2-1|TRBD2|once|TRBV4-3
TGCGCCAGCAGCCAAGACGGGAGGGGGAATGAGCAGTTCTTC
CASSQDGRGNEQFF
>TRBJ2-5|TRBD2|-|TRBV15
TGTGCCACCAGCAGAGGTGGGCCGAGAGCGGGAGGTCACCAAGAGACCCAGTACTTC
CATSRGGPRAGGHQETQYF
>TRBJ2-5|-|-|TRBV9
TGTGCCAGCAGCGTAGATGGTATCCGAGGGACCCAGTACTTC
CASSVDGIRGTQYF
>TRBJ2-1|TRBD2|few|TRBV28
TGTGCCAGCAGCCCCCCACGGTCTAGCGGGACCTACAATGAGCAGTTCTTC
CASSPPRSSGTYNEQFF
>TRBJ1-2|TRBD1|-|TRBV11-2
TGTGCCAGCAGCTTAGGTCGCCAGGGGGAGACTAACTATGGCTACACCTTC
CASSLGRQGETNYGYTF
>TRBJ2-3|TRBD1|-|TRBV5-1
TGCGCCAGCAGGACAGGGGCCGATTCTACAGGGGATACGCAGTATTTT
CASRTGADSTGDTQYF
>TRBJ2-1|TRBD2|-|TRBV4-3
TGCGCCAGCAGCCAGTTCATAGCGGGAGGGCCGTGCGAGCAGTTCTTC
CASSQFIAGGPCEQFF
>TRBJ2-2|-|-|TRBV6-5
TGTGCCAGCAGTTACTCGAAGGGAGCGGGCACCGGGGAGCTGTTTTTT
CASSYSKGAGTGELFF
>TRBJ2-5|-|-|TRBV15
TGTGCCACCAGCAGCGCCCCCGAGCGACCGCCAAGGTGGCACCAGCGGGAGACCCAGTACTTC
CATSSAPERPPRWHQRETQYF
>TRBJ2-3|TRBD2|-|TRBV7-2
TGTGCCAGCAGCTTAGGGCGGGGACTAGCGGCATACACAGATACGCAGTATTTT
CASSLGRGLAAYTDTQYF
>TRBJ1-2|-|-|TRBV20-1
TGCAGTGACCGAGTTAACTATGGCTACACCTTC
CSDRVNYGYTF
>TRBJ2-7|-|few|TRBV4-1
TGCGCCAGCAGCCAAGGGACAGCCTCCTACGAGCAGTACTTC
CASSQGTASYEQYF
>TRBJ2-7|TRBD1|-|TRBV10-3
TGTGCCATCAGTGAGGGGGGACAGGGGGCGAGCTCCTACGAGCAGTACTTC
CAISEGGQGASSYEQYF
>TRBJ2-7|TRBD2|-|TRBV4-3
TGCGCCAGCAGCCAAGAAAAAGCGGGAGGCGCCAGAGGGTGGGAGCAGTACTTC
CASSQEKAGGARGWEQYF
>TRBJ2-7|TRBD2|-|TRBV11-3
TGTGCCAGCAGCCACGGGACTAGCGGGAGTCGGAGGGGATACGAGCAGTACTTC
CASSHGTSGSRRGYEQYF
>TRBJ2-7|-|-|TRBV10-3
TGTGCCATCAGTGAGGGGGGGGGCGTCATTACCTACGAGCAGTACTTC
CAISEGGGVITYEQYF
>TRBJ2-7|TRBD2|-|TRBV5-5
TGTGCCAGCAGCCTTCGACTAGCGGGTCTCTACGAGCAGTACTTC
CASSLRLAGLYEQYF
>TRBJ1-4|TRBD1|-|TRBV7-2
TGTGCCAGCAGCCGGGACAGGGCCAGGGGAGAACTGTTTTTT
CASSRDRARGELFF
>TRBJ1-1|TRBD1|-|TRBV2
TGTGCCAGCAGCCGCAGGACAGGGTTACCCCCATTGAACACTGAAGCTTTCTTT
CASSRRTGLPPLNTEAFF
>TRBJ1-5|-|-|TRBV28
TGTGCCAGCAGCTACGGGAGAGGCAATCAGCCCCAGCATTTT
CASSYGRGNQPQHF
>TRBJ2-1|-|few|TRBV6-1
TGTGCCAGCACAGAACATGGGGGCGGGAATGAGCAGTTCTTC
CASTEHGGGNEQFF
>TRBJ2-7|TRBD2|-|TRBV7-9
TGTGCCAGCAGCCTTAGCGGGAGGCCAAACGAGCAGTACTTC
CASSLSGRPNEQYF
>TRBJ2-3|TRBD2|-|TRBV6-1
TGTGCCAGCAGTGACGACAGGGGGACTAGCGGGAGTTCGGGAGATACGCAGTATTTT
CASSDDRGTSGSSGDTQYF
>TRBJ2-2|TRBD2|-|TRBV19
TGTGCCAGTAGTATAGATCCGGGACTAGCGGGGGACACCGGGGAGCTGTTTTTT
CASSIDPGLAGDTGELFF
>TRBJ2-1|TRBD2|-|TRBV9
TGTGCCAGCAGCGGGTCTAGCGGGAGGGCGGGTGAGCAGTTCTTC
CASSGSSGRAGEQFF
>TRBJ2-5|-|-|TRBV21-1
TGTGCCAGCAGCAAACCTCCTAGAGGACAAGGAGAGACCCAGTACTTC
CASSKPPRGQGETQYF
>TRBJ1-5|TRBD1|-|TRBV5-7
TGTGCCAGCAGCTCGGACAGGGGGCAAAAGCAGCCCCAGCATTTT
CASSSDRGQKQPQHF
>TRBJ2-2|TRBD1|-|TRBV7-3
TGTGCCAGCAGCTTAACGTCGGGACAGGGGGCTAACGGGGAGCTGTTTTTT
CASSLTSGQGANGELFF
>TRBJ2-1|-|-|TRBV7-7
TGTGCCAGCAGCCCCAATCCCGGCGGATCCTCCTACAATGAGCAGTTCTTC
CASSPNPGGSSYNEQFF